The 16 T cell receptor beta chains in this list originate from one sample, sequenced in a study of T-cell reconstitution after alpha-beta-depleted transplantation in children. This sample's TCRbeta library carried unique molecular identifier barcodes. MiXCR, run by TCRdb on the PCR reads, gives a single entry per CDR3 protein. The sample has approximately 350,000 distinct CDR3 sequences; 10% are singletons. The sample in question was PBMCs from the stem cell graft donor, obtained from the stem cell graft. These receptors were collected from a human donor who donated a stem cell graft to a child with acute lymphoblastic leukemia.

This clonotype was picked up a small number of times. The rearrangement joins TRBV12-3 or TRBV12-4 to TRBJ2-7, with 11 bases lining up with TRBD1. The V segment lost 3 bases and the J segment 3 bases; nucleotides outside the gene matches: 4. The CDR3 is made up of 15 amino acids. DNA of the CDR3: TGTGCCAGCAGTTTTTTTGGGACAGGGGGCTACGAGCAGTACTTC. Its translation is CASSFFGTGGYEQYF.

Only a few counts were recorded for this clonotype. V gene TRBV15 combines with J gene TRBJ2-2, with a possible D match to TRBD2 (6 bases). This CDR3 contains 15 residues. The V end was cut by 1 base, the J end by 5 bases, with 11 bases between. Germline lookup yields CDR1 LNHNV and CDR2 YYDKDF (reference sequence). CDR3: CATSRGGRGTGELFF. The DNA for the CDR3 is TGTGCCACCAGCAGAGGGGGCCGGGGGACCGGGGAGCTGTTTTTT.

CDR3 DNA: TGTGCCATGGGCCCCGGACTAGAGAAAAACATTCAGTACTTC. This translates into CAMGPGLEKNIQYF. The rearrangement joins TRBV4-2 to TRBJ2-4, with 7 bases fitting TRBD2. Germline loops: CDR1 LGHNA, CDR2 YNFKEQ. This CDR3 has 14 amino acids. J was trimmed by 4 bases and V by 10 bases; bases with no gene match: 10.

This clonotype was counted a few times. J is TRBJ1-2 and V is TRBV11-2; 7 positions match TRBD1. The germline gives CDR1 SGHAT, CDR2 FQNNGV. V lost 1 base to trimming and J lost 0 bases; unmatched junction nucleotides: 14. This CDR3 is 19 amino acids long. CDR3 nucleotides: TGTGCCAGCAGCTTAGTTCCCACGGGACAGACCCCTTCTAACTATGGCTACACCTTC. It translates to CASSLVPTGQTPSNYGYTF.

The chain joins TRBV9 to TRBJ1-5, with 11 bases aligning to TRBD1. Germline V gives CDR1 SGDLS, CDR2 YYNGEE. The V segment lost 2 bases and the J segment 7 bases; nucleotides outside the gene matches: 2. The CDR3 is made up of 14 amino acids. The CDR3 protein is CASSVGTGGQPQHF. The CDR3 bases are TGTGCCAGCAGCGTGGGGACAGGGGGACAGCCCCAGCATTTT.

This clonotype was seen repeatedly, ten times or more. The rearrangement links TRBV3-1 to TRBJ1-5, with D possibly being TRBD1 (5 bases). The CDR3 length is 13 residues. Germline V gene lookup returns CDR1 LGHDT and CDR2 YNNKEL (reference sequence). Trimming cost V 3 bases and J 2 bases, with 5 bases left between them. The CDR3 sequence is CASSHRGNQPQHF. The CDR3 DNA sequence: TGTGCCAGCAGCCACAGGGGCAATCAGCCCCAGCATTTT.

This clonotype was picked up a small number of times. The rearrangement uses TRBV5-1 and TRBJ2-1, with 10 bases that match TRBD2. The V segment lost 2 bases and the J segment 8 bases; nucleotides outside the gene matches: 10. The germline V gene has CDR1 SGHRS and CDR2 YFSETQ. The CDR3 has 16 residues. The CDR3 here is CASSFLAGDYRDEQFF. Here the CDR3 DNA reads TGCGCCAGCAGCTTCCTAGCGGGAGACTACAGGGATGAGCAGTTCTTC.

This clonotype was counted between two and nine times. The rearrangement uses TRBV7-9 and TRBJ2-7; 7 bases match TRBD1. With V trimmed by 5 bases and J by 5 bases, 15 bases remained unmatched. Germline CDR1 is SEHNR and CDR2 is FQNEAQ (reference sequence). The CDR3 totals 16 residues. CDR3 in amino acids: CASSHDRAGSLNEQYF. CDR3 DNA sequence: TGTGCCAGCAGCCACGACAGGGCTGGTAGTTTAAACGAGCAGTACTTC. Full variable domain (outside the CDR3, taken from reference TRBV7-9 and TRBJ2-7): DTGVSQNPRHKITKRGQNVTFRCDPISEHNRLYWYRQTLGQGPEFLTYFQNEAQLEKSRLLSDRFSAERPKGSFSTLEIQRTEQGDSAMYLCASSHDRAGSLNEQYFGPGTRLTVT.

This chain connects TRBV5-1 to TRBJ2-5; 7 positions agree with TRBD1. The V gene end was trimmed by 4 bases and the J gene end by 5 bases; junction bases not matched to a gene: 8. Germline assignment: CDR1 SGHRS and CDR2 YFSETQ. The CDR3 runs to 14 residues. The CDR3 loop is CASSLTGQRETQYF. The CDR3 DNA follows: TGCGCCAGCAGCCTAACGGGACAGCGCGAGACCCAGTACTTC.

This chain joins TRBV20-1 and TRBJ1-2; no firm D call. The V end lost 5 bases, the J end lost 2 bases, and 9 bases lay between the germline ends. CDR3 length: 12 residues. Germline assignment: CDR1 DFQATT and CDR2 SNEGSKA (reference sequence). Written as DNA, the CDR3 is TGCAGTGCTCAAGACGGGAACTATGGCTACACCTTC. Protein: CSAQDGNYGYTF.

This clonotype was counted many times. The rearrangement links TRBV29-1 to TRBJ2-5, with TRBD1 identical over 8 bases. Germline V CDR1 and CDR2: SQVTM, ANQGSEA. Germline trimming cut 4 bases from V and 3 bases from J; bases unmatched to any gene: 10. CDR3 size: 15 residues. The CDR3 sequence is CSVGIQVTGEETQYF. Here the CDR3 DNA reads TGCAGCGTTGGAATTCAGGTGACAGGGGAAGAGACCCAGTACTTC.

A few counts support this clonotype. The chain is built from TRBV6-1 and TRBJ1-3; 9 nucleotides agree with TRBD1. This CDR3 region has 15 residues. The ends lost 6 bases at V and 8 bases at J; junction bases unmatched: 11. The germline gives CDR1 MNHNS, CDR2 SASEGT. DNA of the CDR3: TGTGCCAGCAGCGAAACAGGGGGCATAGGGTACACCATATATTTT. It translates to CASSETGGIGYTIYF.

The sample holds a few counts of this clonotype. The chain has TRBV15 and TRBJ2-3, with a weak D call TRBD2 (5 bases). V gave up 3 bases and J gave up 1 base, with 14 bases separating them. This CDR3 comprises 16 residues. In germline, CDR1 is LNHNV, CDR2 YYDKDF (reference sequence). CDR3 amino acids: CATSSEGVRGTDTQYF. The CDR3 DNA reads as TGTGCCACCAGCAGTGAGGGAGTACGGGGCACAGATACGCAGTATTTT.

The table lists this clonotype with a few counts. The CDR3, as DNA: TGCGCCAGCAGCCAAGAAGGATATGAGCAGTTCTTC. This translates into CASSQEGYEQFF. This chain uses TRBV4-3 with TRBJ2-1, with D hard to call. Trimming removed 0 bases at V and 8 bases at J, with 5 bases between. The CDR3 is 12 amino acids. The germline CDR1 and CDR2 sequences are LGHNA and YSLEER.

The chain employs TRBV6-5 and TRBJ2-7; 7 nucleotides match TRBD1. Germline V CDR1 and CDR2: MNHEY, SVGAGI. The CDR3 has 14 residues. V trimming: 4 bases; J trimming: 3 bases; junction bases outside the gene matches: 6. CDR3 protein: CASSFYRDSYEQYF. DNA of the CDR3: TGTGCCAGCAGTTTTTACCGGGACAGCTACGAGCAGTACTTC.

The chain links TRBV29-1 to TRBJ2-5; 10 nucleotides line up with TRBD2. V lost 6 bases, J lost 1 base, and 11 bases stayed unmatched. The CDR3 is 16 amino acids. Germline lookup yields CDR1 SQVTM and CDR2 ANQGSEA. The CDR3: CSVKGSGRRSQETQYF. The CDR3 bases are TGCAGCGTCAAAGGTAGCGGGAGGAGAAGCCAAGAGACCCAGTACTTC.